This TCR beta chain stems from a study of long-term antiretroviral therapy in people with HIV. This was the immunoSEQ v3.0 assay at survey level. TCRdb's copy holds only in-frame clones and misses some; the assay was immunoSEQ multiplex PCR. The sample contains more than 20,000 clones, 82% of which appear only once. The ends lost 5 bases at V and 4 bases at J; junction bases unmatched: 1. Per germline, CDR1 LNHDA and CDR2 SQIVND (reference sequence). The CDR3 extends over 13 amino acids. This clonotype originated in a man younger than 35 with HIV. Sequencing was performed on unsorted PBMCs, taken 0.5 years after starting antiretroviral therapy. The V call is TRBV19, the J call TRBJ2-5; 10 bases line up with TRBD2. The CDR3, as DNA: TGTGCCAGTAGTGGGACTAGCGCAGAGACCCAGTACTTC. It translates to CASSGTSAETQYF.